This passage covers 8 T cell receptor beta chains from one sample sequenced in a study of cytomegalovirus exposure and HLA in healthy donors (dated by TCRdb to about 2017). The library was prepared using the immunoSEQ multiplex PCR assay. TCRdb provides this immuneACCESS table in a form limited to in-frame rearrangements. Some clones are lacking; in checked studies, under half of them reflect an unresolved V gene, and why the rest are absent is not known. The sample data list 150,000 to 170,000 clones, and just over 85% of these were observed just once. 2.1% of the sample is in the top ten clones. The specimen was PBMCs. All receptors derive from a human donor in good health.

V usage is TRBV2 and J usage is TRBJ2-7; 11 bases align to TRBD2. The CDR3 is 14 residues long. Per the germline V gene, CDR1 is SNHLY and CDR2 is FYNNEI. V lost 5 bases, J lost 3 bases, and 3 bases stayed unmatched. CDR3 in DNA: TGTGCCAGCAGTATTGGACTAGCGGGCTACGAGCAGTACTTC. Translated: CASSIGLAGYEQYF. The whole variable domain, filled in from reference TRBV2 and TRBJ2-7, reads EPEVTQTPSHQVTQMGQEVILRCVPISNHLYFYWYRQILGQKVEFLVSFYNNEISEKSEIFDDQFSVERPDGSNFTLKIRSTKLEDSAMYFCASSIGLAGYEQYFGPGTRLTVT.

The V gene is TRBV19, the J gene TRBJ2-2, with unresolved D. The germline V gene has CDR1 LNHDA and CDR2 SQIVND (reference sequence). The CDR3 totals 13 residues. V lost 7 bases and J lost 1, with 7 bases in between. The CDR3 here is CASKRQNTGELFF. CDR3 sequence (DNA): TGTGCCAGTAAGAGACAGAACACCGGGGAGCTGTTTTTT. The whole variable domain, remainder taken from reference TRBV19 and TRBJ2-2, is DGGITQSPKYLFRKEGQNVTLSCEQNLNHDAMYWYRQDPGQGLRLIYYSQIVNDFQKGDIAEGYSVSREKKESFPLTVTSAQKNPTAFYLCASKRQNTGELFFGEGSRLTVL.

The chain joins TRBV5-1 to TRBJ1-6; D remains ambiguous. This CDR3 is built from 14 residues. V shed 5 bases and J shed 0 bases, with 6 bases lying between them. Germline values: CDR1 SGHRS, CDR2 YFSETQ. DNA of the CDR3: TGCGCCAGCAGGGAGGGCTCCTATAATTCACCCCTCCACTTT. Translating it yields CASREGSYNSPLHF.

The chain links TRBV6-5 to TRBJ2-7; TRBD2 is a possible D gene (5 bases). Germline assignment: CDR1 MNHEY and CDR2 SVGAGI. V was pared by 6 bases and J by 2 bases, with 17 bases between. There are 15 residues in the CDR3. The CDR3 DNA reads TGTGCCAGCAGCCCTCTCCGGGATATTCCCTACGAGCAGTACTTC. Its protein is CASSPLRDIPYEQYF.

The chain links TRBV4-1 to TRBJ2-2; D may be TRBD2 (6 bases). CDR3 length: 18 residues. From germline, CDR1 is MGHRA and CDR2 YSYEKL. Trimming took 1 base from V and 0 from J, leaving 15 bases between them. The CDR3 spells CASSQGDPLAPNTGELFF. In nucleotides, the CDR3 is TGCGCCAGCAGCCAAGGGGATCCACTAGCTCCGAACACCGGGGAGCTGTTTTTT.

This clone appeared a few times. The chain joins TRBV19 to TRBJ2-7; the match to TRBD1 covers 9 bases. Trimming at V came to 7 bases and at J to 1 base, leaving 5 bases not matched to a gene. The CDR3 extends over 14 amino acids. The germline V gene has CDR1 LNHDA and CDR2 SQIVND (reference sequence). This chain's CDR3 is CASTRDRASYEQYF. DNA of the CDR3: TGTGCCAGTACACGGGACAGGGCATCCTACGAGCAGTACTTC.

V is TRBV30 and J is TRBJ2-7, with D uncertain. Germline V CDR1 and CDR2: GTSNPN, SVGIG (reference sequence). The CDR3 has 11 amino acids. V shed 2 bases and J shed 5 bases, with 7 bases lying between them. In DNA, the CDR3 is TGTGCCTGGAGTCCCCGGGACGAGCAGTACTTC. Translating gives CAWSPRDEQYF. Full variable domain (missing parts from reference TRBV30 and TRBJ2-7): SQTIHQWPATLVQPVGSPLSLECTVEGTSNPNLYWYRQAAGRGLQLLFYSVGIGQISSEVPQNLSASRPQDRQFILSSKKLLLSDSGFYLCAWSPRDEQYFGPGTRLTVT.

V and J are TRBV15 and TRBJ1-2, with D perhaps matching TRBD1 (6 bases). The CDR3 totals 14 residues. Deletions cut 1 base from V and 4 bases from J, with 10 bases between. Germline assignment: CDR1 LNHNV and CDR2 YYDKDF (reference sequence). The CDR3 spells CATSRVGTTYGYTF. CDR3 nucleotides: TGTGCCACCAGCAGAGTGGGGACAACCTATGGCTACACCTTC.